Included here is one TCR beta chain sequence, with context. Its target is unknown. V dropped 6 bases and J dropped 3; count of bases not matched to a gene: 8. The CDR3 covers 15 residues. Germline CDR1 and CDR2: SGHNT and YYREEE (reference sequence). The record originates from a study of T cell responses to AZD1222 COVID-19 vaccine. Across the whole study: Second doses were pooled across both intervals (about 4 or about 12 weeks).

The assay was immunoSEQ multiplex PCR, and TCRdb's table has in-frame clones only and misses some. Of 120,000 to 150,000 clones listed, about 91% are singletons. Study-level points and caveats: Spike as a whole was targeted by vaccine-associated CD4 TCRs, dominant at 160-218 and 743-854.

The clonotype comes from an adult in good health. This sequence joins TRBV5-4 and TRBJ2-3, with TRBD1 identical over 9 bases. The material sequenced was peripheral blood, taken on day 0 of AZD1222 vaccination. CDR3 bases: TGTGCCAGCACCCTCGGACAGGGGATAACAGATACGCAGTATTTT. Amino acid sequence: CASTLGQGITDTQYF.